What follows describes a single TCR beta chain. Its specificity is unknown. These data are taken from a study of neurological immune-mediated disorders. Whole-study results and caveats: TCR-beta repertoires seemed private in all groups, with no expanded CDR3 amino acid sequences shared.

The V end lost 3 bases, the J end lost 0 bases, and 7 bases lay between the germline ends. The CDR3 runs to 14 residues. A 10-nucleotide random UMI tagged transcripts in template-switch 5'RACE cDNA synthesis. In TCRdb, the 5' RACE reads were re-called with MiXCR into one record per CDR3 protein. The sample yields some 78,000 distinct CDR3 sequences, 5% to 6% seen once. The rearrangement links TRBV12-3 or TRBV12-4 to TRBJ2-3, with D unresolved. This clonotype was obtained from a woman in her twenties or thirties with multiple sclerosis. Input material: PBMCs. As DNA, the CDR3 is TGTGCCAGCAGTTTCGAGCAGAGCACAGATACGCAGTATTTT. It translates to CASSFEQSTDTQYF.